This TCR beta chain was sequenced for a study of cytotoxic CD8 clonotypes in ibrutinib-treated CLL. General study results and limits: Treatment saw public clonotypes, which were uncommon, either contract or stay stable. Age-matched healthy donor levels were exceeded by baseline clonality, which tracked circulating CD8+ T-cell counts.

A remark on this clone: Its antigen is undetermined.

Libraries were prepared by immunoSEQ multiplex PCR; TCRdb keeps only in-frame clonotypes and omits some of them. The table lists fewer than 400,000 clones, 67% of them singletons. Germline V gene sequence: CDR1 MNHEY, CDR2 SMNVEV (reference sequence). With 8 bases clipped from V and 4 bases from J, the junction kept 6 bases outside the gene matches. The CDR3 totals 14 residues. The source of this sequence is a human donor with chronic lymphocytic leukemia. The gene calls are TRBV27 and TRBJ2-2, with TRBD1 matching over 8 bases. Here the sequenced sample was PBMCs, taken after 36 months of ibrutinib treatment. CDR3 sequence reads: CASLVRGPTGELFF. The DNA for the CDR3 is TGTGCCAGCCTGGTCAGGGGGCCCACCGGGGAGCTGTTTTTT.